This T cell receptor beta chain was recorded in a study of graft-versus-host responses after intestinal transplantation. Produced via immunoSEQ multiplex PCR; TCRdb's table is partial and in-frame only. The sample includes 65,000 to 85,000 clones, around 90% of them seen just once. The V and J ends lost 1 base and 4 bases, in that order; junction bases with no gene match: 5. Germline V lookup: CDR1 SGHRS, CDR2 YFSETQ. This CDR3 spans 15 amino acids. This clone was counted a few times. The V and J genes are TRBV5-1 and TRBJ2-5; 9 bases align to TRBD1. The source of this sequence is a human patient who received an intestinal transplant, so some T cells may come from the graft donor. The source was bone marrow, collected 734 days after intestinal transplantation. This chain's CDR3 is CASSLPGTGRETQYF. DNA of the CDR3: TGCGCCAGCAGCTTGCCGGGGACAGGGAGAGAGACCCAGTACTTC.